This T cell receptor beta chain derives from a study of identical twins. The CDR3 sequence is 14 residues long. CDR1 is DFQATT and CDR2 is SNEGSKA in the germline V gene (reference sequence). The V end was cut by 2 bases, the J end by 7 bases, with 12 bases between. This clonotype was counted a few times. TCRdb itself ran the 5' RACE reads through MiXCR, one entry per CDR3 protein. The profile covers 1.5 million to 2 million distinct CDR3 sequences, with less than 40% appearing a single time and less than 0.35% taken by the ten largest. This TCR was sampled from a newborn girl in good health. The sequenced sample was cord blood. The chain has TRBV20-1 and TRBJ1-6; the D gene is possibly TRBD1 (5 bases). The CDR3 region is CSARSTGANSPLHF. As DNA, the CDR3 is TGCAGTGCTAGATCCACAGGTGCCAATTCACCCCTCCACTTT.